These 29 T cell receptor beta chains came from one sample sequenced in a study of T cells after posttransplantation cyclophosphamide. Method: immunoSEQ multiplex PCR; TCRdb's copy keeps in-frame clones and lacks some. The record shows tens of thousands of clones for this sample, with no singletons present. Sequenced sample: PBMCs. These receptor sequences come from a woman between 45 and 65 years old in good health and a related stem cell transplant donor.

This clone was observed many times. The chain combines TRBV7-9 with TRBJ1-2; D is perhaps TRBD1 (6 bases). Germline V gene sequence: CDR1 SEHNR, CDR2 FQNEAQ (reference sequence). Trimming took 2 bases from V and 2 from J, leaving 15 bases between them. This CDR3 comprises 16 residues. The CDR3 nucleotides are TGTGCCAGCAGCTTAAAAGGGGGAGTCGGGAACTATGGCTACACCTTC. It is translated as CASSLKGGVGNYGYTF. The entire variable domain, with the rest obtained from reference TRBV7-9 and TRBJ1-2, is as follows: DTGVSQNPRHKITKRGQNVTFRCDPISEHNRLYWYRQTLGQGPEFLTYFQNEAQLEKSRLLSDRFSAERPKGSFSTLEIQRTEQGDSAMYLCASSLKGGVGNYGYTFGSGTRLTVV.

This clone was seen many times. CDR3 nucleotides: TGCGCCAGCAGCCAATGGGCGCCCGAAAAACTGTTTTTT. Amino acid sequence: CASSQWAPEKLFF. This sequence joins TRBV4-1 and TRBJ1-4; D not certain. V lost 2 bases to trimming and J lost 8 bases, with 9 bases between them. The CDR3 is 13 amino acids. Germline V gene sequence: CDR1 MGHRA, CDR2 YSYEKL.

This clone was found many times. The gene calls are TRBV5-4 and TRBJ1-5, with unresolved D. Trimming cost V 2 bases and J 9 bases, with 18 bases left between them. Germline CDR1 is SGHNT and CDR2 is YYREEE (reference sequence). The CDR3 is 15 residues long. The CDR3 region has the DNA TGTGCCAGCAGCTTAGGGAACGAGCCCGCGGGGCCCCAGCATTTT. It encodes CASSLGNEPAGPQHF.

This clone was counted many times. This chain uses TRBV28 with TRBJ2-1; D may be TRBD1 (6 bases). Germline CDR1 is MDHEN and CDR2 is SYDVKM. V shed 5 bases and J shed 7 bases, with 18 bases lying between them. This CDR3 has 15 amino acids. CDR3 residues: CASSPRQGYTNEQFF. DNA for the CDR3: TGTGCCAGCAGTCCCCGCCAGGGGTATACGAATGAGCAGTTCTTC.

At least ten counts were recorded for this clone. The V and J genes are TRBV5-4 and TRBJ2-2; 7 bases align to TRBD1. In germline, CDR1 is SGHNT, CDR2 YYREEE (reference sequence). The V segment lost 4 bases and the J segment 3 bases; nucleotides outside the gene matches: 3. This CDR3 has 14 residues. CDR3: CASSPDRYTGELFF. For the CDR3, the DNA is TGTGCCAGCAGCCCGGACAGGTACACCGGGGAGCTGTTTTTT.

This clone was counted ten times or more. The rearrangement uses TRBV4-1 and TRBJ1-4, with no clear D. This CDR3 has 15 residues. Trimming took 1 base from V and 1 from J, leaving 7 bases between them. Germline values: CDR1 MGHRA, CDR2 YSYEKL. The CDR3 reads CASSQVGVTNEKLFF. The CDR3 DNA reads as TGCGCCAGCAGCCAAGTCGGGGTAACTAATGAAAAACTGTTTTTT.

The sample holds many counts of this clone. This rearrangement joins TRBV6-1 to TRBJ2-3; a possible D gene is TRBD1 (5 bases). Trimming shortened V by 5 bases and J by 0 bases, and 12 bases separated the two germline ends. The germline gives CDR1 MNHNS, CDR2 SASEGT. The CDR3 sequence is 15 residues long. For the CDR3, the DNA is TGTGCCAGCAGTCAGGGTTCCAGCAGCACAGATACGCAGTATTTT. Translating it yields CASSQGSSSTDTQYF.

The chain couples TRBV30 to TRBJ2-3; D is possibly TRBD2 (6 bases). Germline V gene data show CDR1 as GTSNPN and CDR2 as SVGIG (reference sequence). Trimming pared 2 bases from V and 1 base from J, leaving 10 bases between. This CDR3 region has 14 residues. The CDR3 spells CAWSRGGGTDTQYF. The CDR3 DNA sequence: TGTGCCTGGAGTCGAGGCGGGGGCACAGATACGCAGTATTTT.

This clone was counted ten times or more. The rearrangement links TRBV5-1 to TRBJ2-3; D not certain. V lost 4 bases and J lost 0, with 12 bases in between. The CDR3 extends over 15 amino acids. Germline values: CDR1 SGHRS, CDR2 YFSETQ. The CDR3 DNA sequence: TGCGCCAGCAGCCCGGAACTATCTAGCACAGATACGCAGTATTTT. Protein: CASSPELSSTDTQYF.

Many counts were recorded for this clone. The V and J genes are TRBV19 and TRBJ2-3; 9 bases align to TRBD2. The trim removed 4 bases at V and 6 bases at J, leaving 14 bases unmatched. Germline-derived CDR1 and CDR2 are LNHDA and SQIVND (reference sequence). The CDR3 is 17 amino acids. The CDR3 is CASSKLAGASFQDTQYF. The CDR3 bases are TGTGCCAGTAGTAAGTTAGCGGGGGCGTCCTTTCAGGATACGCAGTATTTT.

Many counts were recorded for this clone. The J gene is TRBJ2-3, the V gene TRBV4-1; 12 bases are a match to TRBD2. V lost 3 bases and J lost 1; bases outside the gene matches: 11. This CDR3 is built from 19 residues. CDR1 MGHRA and CDR2 YSYEKL come from the germline V gene. CDR3: CASSHKSLLAGGRTDTQYF. In nucleotides, the CDR3 is TGCGCCAGCAGCCACAAGTCCCTACTAGCGGGGGGACGCACAGATACGCAGTATTTT.

This clone was counted at least ten times. V usage is TRBV18 and J usage is TRBJ1-6, with a weak D call TRBD1 (5 bases). The CDR3 is 14 amino acids. V lost 4 bases to trimming and J lost 5 bases, with 9 bases between them. Germline V gene lookup returns CDR1 KGHSH and CDR2 LQKENI. Written as DNA, the CDR3 is TGTGCCAGCTCACTGACAGAGAATAATTCACCCCTCCACTTT. Amino acid sequence: CASSLTENNSPLHF.

The sample holds many counts of this clone. The chain couples TRBV30 to TRBJ1-2; no clear D. This CDR3 has 12 amino acids. Germline loops: CDR1 GTSNPN, CDR2 SVGIG (reference sequence). The V end lost 8 bases, the J end lost 0 bases, and 10 bases lay between the germline ends. The CDR3 DNA reads TGTGCCCGGTCCTTAGCTAACTATGGCTACACCTTC. Protein: CARSLANYGYTF.

This clone was recorded at least ten times. The CDR3 here is CASSVSGGAGDTEAFF. The CDR3 coding sequence is TGCGCCAGCAGCGTATCAGGGGGCGCTGGGGACACTGAAGCTTTCTTT. This chain joins TRBV5-1 and TRBJ1-1; TRBD1 matches 8 bases. With 4 bases clipped from V and 3 bases from J, the junction kept 11 bases outside the gene matches. The CDR3 is 16 amino acids. From germline, CDR1 is SGHRS and CDR2 YFSETQ.

Ten or more counts support this clone. This chain joins TRBV7-9 and TRBJ1-2; no firm D call. This CDR3 has 14 amino acids. Per the germline V gene, CDR1 is SEHNR and CDR2 is FQNEAQ (reference sequence). V lost 2 bases to trimming and J lost 7 bases, with 14 bases between them. CDR3 loop: CASSLSEGISGYTF. The CDR3 coding sequence is TGTGCCAGCAGCTTAAGTGAGGGAATAAGTGGCTACACCTTC.

This clone was detected ten times or more. V gene TRBV10-2 combines with J gene TRBJ1-3; 7 nucleotides align to TRBD1. This CDR3 comprises 16 residues. The junction had 3 bases not matched to a gene; V was cut back by 1 base and J by 0 bases. Germline V lookup: CDR1 WSHSY, CDR2 SAAADI. The CDR3 DNA reads TGCGCCAGCAGTGAGTGGGACAGCCGCTCTGGAAACACCATATATTTT. Its translation is CASSEWDSRSGNTIYF.

Note on this clone: With a much larger clone just one base away, this may be a read error. This sequence joins TRBV7-3 and TRBJ1-1, with TRBD1 identical over 9 bases. The CDR3 spans 14 residues. Germline V CDR1 and CDR2: SGHTA, FQGTGA. The J segment lost 3 bases and the V segment lost 4 bases, leaving 3 bases of the junction unmatched. The CDR3 region is CASSSRTGDTEAFF. Written as DNA, the CDR3 is TGTGCCAGCAGCTCGAGGACAGGGGACACTGAAGCTTTCTTT.

This clone was counted many times. V gene TRBV19 combines with J gene TRBJ1-1; the match to TRBD1 covers 7 bases. The length of the CDR3 is 14 residues. Germline loops: CDR1 LNHDA, CDR2 SQIVND (reference sequence). Trimming cost V 3 bases and J 0 bases; bases outside gene matches: 1. The CDR3 nucleotides read TGTGCCAGTAGTATGACAGGGCTGAACACTGAAGCTTTCTTT. Translation: CASSMTGLNTEAFF.

This clone came up many times. The chain is built from TRBV20-1 and TRBJ2-5, with D perhaps TRBD2 (5 bases). The CDR3 contains 11 residues. From germline, CDR1 is DFQATT and CDR2 SNEGSKA (reference sequence). The CDR3 DNA reads TGCACCGACGGGGATCAAGAGACCCAGTACTTC. Residues: CTDGDQETQYF.

The chain employs TRBV28 and TRBJ1-2, with a possible D match to TRBD1 (6 bases). CDR1 is MDHEN, CDR2 SYDVKM, per germline. V gave up 11 bases and J gave up 0 bases, with 13 bases separating them. The CDR3 length is 13 residues. The CDR3 sequence is CAARQESNYGYTF. DNA for the CDR3: TGTGCCGCGCGACAGGAATCTAACTATGGCTACACCTTC.

This clone appeared many times. This sequence joins TRBV4-2 and TRBJ2-3, with 8 bases matching TRBD2. This CDR3 has 17 residues. From germline, CDR1 is LGHNA and CDR2 YNFKEQ. Trimming took 1 base from V and 2 from J; bases not matched to a gene: 8. CDR3 residues: CASSQALAGGPTDTQYF. The CDR3 DNA reads as TGTGCCAGCAGCCAAGCGCTGGCGGGGGGTCCCACAGATACGCAGTATTTT.

This clone occurred many times. The chain employs TRBV7-8 and TRBJ1-5; D gene unclear. The germline V gene has CDR1 SGHVS and CDR2 FQNEAQ. The CDR3 has 12 amino acids. The germline V and J ends were trimmed by 1 base and 10 bases, with 8 bases remaining between them. CDR3 DNA: TGTGCCAGCAGCTTAGTCGCAAGCCCCCAGCATTTT. Protein product: CASSLVASPQHF.

This clone was recorded at least ten times. The rearrangement links TRBV4-2 to TRBJ1-2, with unresolved D. CDR3 length equals 19 residues. In germline, CDR1 is LGHNA, CDR2 YNFKEQ. V was cut by 3 bases and J by 4 bases, with 27 bases left in between. The CDR3 DNA reads TGTGCCAGCAGCCACCTTCTTAGACGCGAACCCTCGGAGGGCTATGGCTACACCTTC. Its protein product is CASSHLLRREPSEGYGYTF.

At least ten counts were recorded for this clone. The chain is built from TRBV7-9 and TRBJ1-3; 7 bases match TRBD1. Germline V CDR1 and CDR2: SEHNR, FQNEAQ (reference sequence). The CDR3 has 17 amino acids. The trim removed 5 bases at V and 0 bases at J, leaving 10 bases unmatched. CDR3 in DNA: TGTGCCAGCAGCCCCTTTATAGGGACAGCCTCTGGAAACACCATATATTTT. As protein: CASSPFIGTASGNTIYF.

V is TRBV7-2 and J is TRBJ2-7, with TRBD1 matching 7 bases. Losses at the gene ends were 4 bases for V and 0 bases for J; bases not matched to a gene: 3. Germline values: CDR1 SGHTA, CDR2 FQGNSA. This CDR3 is built from 14 residues. The CDR3 loop reads CASSSRTGSYEQYF. CDR3 nucleotides: TGTGCCAGCAGCTCCCGGACAGGCTCCTACGAGCAGTACTTC.

Many counts were recorded for this clone. The chain uses TRBV5-1 and TRBJ2-5, with TRBD2 matching over 15 bases. After removal of 4 bases from V and 2 bases from J, the junction contained 3 bases not matched to a gene. Germline V lookup: CDR1 SGHRS, CDR2 YFSETQ. The CDR3 consists of 16 residues. The CDR3 here is CASSLGTSGGQETQYF. The CDR3 DNA is TGCGCCAGCAGCCTAGGGACTAGCGGGGGGCAAGAGACCCAGTACTTC.

This clone was seen repeatedly, ten times or more. The V gene is TRBV9, the J gene TRBJ2-1; D is uncertain. Trimming took 4 bases from V and 0 from J, leaving 5 bases between them. The CDR3 contains 13 residues. From germline, CDR1 is SGDLS and CDR2 YYNGEE. This chain's CDR3 is CASSLSSYNEQFF. For the CDR3, the DNA is TGTGCCAGCAGCCTCAGCTCCTACAATGAGCAGTTCTTC.

This clone was recorded many times. The J gene is TRBJ2-1, the V gene TRBV10-2; 9 nucleotides align to TRBD1. Germline CDR1 WSHSY, CDR2 SAAADI. The CDR3 is 14 residues long. J was trimmed by 3 bases and V by 7 bases; bases with no gene match: 4. DNA for the CDR3: TGCGCCAGCAAACGGGACAGGGACTACAATGAGCAGTTCTTC. This codes for CASKRDRDYNEQFF.

This clone was detected only a few times. This chain links TRBV19 with TRBJ2-2, with 15 bases lining up with TRBD2. This CDR3 has 17 residues. From germline, CDR1 is LNHDA and CDR2 SQIVND (reference sequence). The junction had 4 bases not matched to a gene; V was cut back by 4 bases and J by 4 bases. The CDR3 DNA is TGTGCCAGTAGTAGGGGACTAGCGGGGGGCGCCACCGGGGAGCTGTTTTTT. Encoded protein: CASSRGLAGGATGELFF.